This T cell receptor beta chain was observed in a study of blood T cell repertoires in COVID-19. In the study overall: Acute and convalescent COVID-19 samples came from the United States, Italy and Spain. T cells, B-cell-depleted T cells, or PBMCs provided the cDNA or gDNA that served as material.

In the original processing: It was from reference gene primer amplification that nucleated cell counts were estimated. Assay used: immunoSEQ multiplex PCR; TCRdb lists only in-frame clones, some missing. The V and J calls and clone size were taken over from that table, and D and trimming were inferred from the DNA. The data hold about 120,000 clones, with approximately 77% observed a single time. Sequenced sample: peripheral blood. The source is a human donor in a cohort sampled during active COVID-19.

CDR3 protein: CASSQGPGRQETQYF. DNA of the CDR3: TGTGCCAGCAGCCAGGGACCCGGGAGGCAAGAGACCCAGTACTTC. The V and J genes are TRBV7-9 and TRBJ2-5; 7 nucleotides align to TRBD2. This CDR3 is 15 amino acids long. Germline CDR1 and CDR2: SEHNR and FQNEAQ (reference sequence). J lost 2 bases, V lost 5 bases, and 8 bases had no gene match.